This is a list of T cell receptor beta chains from one sample in a study of control samples from healthy donors and cancer patients. The assay was immunoSEQ multiplex PCR, and TCRdb's table has in-frame clones only and misses some. Counted here are 120,000 to 150,000 clones, approximately 94% occurring once; the ten biggest clones make up roughly 14%. The sequenced material came from blood. The source of these receptors is a man in his forties in good health. Each CDR3 is given with its conserved first and last residue. The D gene is left open where the match is weak. Not all rows give a size; the values are once, few, many and, for expanded clones, a class.

length	D	V	J	size	CDR3	DNA
17	TRBD2	TRBV5-1	TRBJ2-2	.	CASSLVAGGRSGGELFF	TGCGCCAGCAGCTTGGTCGCGGGGGGGCGATCCGGCGGGGAGCTGTTTTTT
12	.	TRBV28	TRBJ1-5	.	CASSGRYQPQHF	TGTGCCAGCAGCGGACGGTATCAGCCCCAGCATTTT
12	.	TRBV11-3	TRBJ2-2	.	CASGRGSGELFF	TGTGCCAGTGGCAGGGGCTCCGGGGAGCTGTTTTTT
17	.	TRBV13	TRBJ2-4	.	CASSLGHPILGGNIQYF	TGTGCCAGCAGCTTAGGTCATCCAATCCTGGGGGGAAACATTCAGTACTTC
17	TRBD2	TRBV3-1/TRBV3-2	TRBJ2-7	.	CASSQDTPGLVSYEQYF	TGTGCCAGCAGCCAAGATACCCCCGGACTAGTCTCCTACGAGCAGTACTTC
15	TRBD2	TRBV9	TRBJ2-3	.	CASSVAAGGADTQYF	TGTGCCAGCAGCGTAGCCGCGGGAGGCGCAGATACGCAGTATTTT
17	TRBD2	TRBV3-1/TRBV3-2	TRBJ2-2	.	CASSQGLAGGFREELFF	TGTGCCAGCAGCCAGGGTTTAGCGGGGGGATTCCGAGAGGAGCTGTTTTTT
16	TRBD1	TRBV14	TRBJ2-1	.	CASSPMTGTTYNEQFF	TGTGCCAGCAGCCCGATGACAGGGACAACCTACAATGAGCAGTTCTTC
12	.	TRBV28	TRBJ1-1	.	CASGILGAEAFF	TGTGCCAGCGGCATATTGGGGGCTGAAGCTTTCTTT
13	.	TRBV7-3	TRBJ1-6	.	CASSRTSNSPLHF	TGTGCCAGCAGTCGGACTTCCAATTCACCCCTCCACTTT
14	TRBD2	TRBV6-4	TRBJ2-1	once	CASSDLAGGNEQFF	TGTGCCAGCAGTGACTTAGCGGGAGGGAATGAGCAGTTCTTC
17	.	TRBV28	TRBJ2-1	.	CASSLSYRESSYNEQFF	TGTGCCAGCAGTTTATCATACAGGGAGAGCTCCTACAATGAGCAGTTCTTC
12	.	TRBV9	TRBJ1-2	.	CASSDTGRGYTF	TGTGCCAGCAGCGACACCGGCAGGGGCTACACCTTC
19	.	TRBV23-1	TRBJ2-7	few	CASSQSVGTERKYSYEQYF	TGCGCCAGCAGTCAATCGGTGGGGACCGAGAGAAAATACTCCTACGAGCAGTACTTC
13	.	TRBV2	TRBJ2-1	.	CASSELPPGWQFF	TGTGCCAGCAGTGAGCTTCCTCCAGGGTGGCAGTTCTTC
17	.	TRBV18	TRBJ2-3	.	CASSPLTAVEHTDTQYF	TGTGCCAGCTCACCACTTACAGCAGTCGAGCACACCGATACGCAGTATTTT
15	.	TRBV28	TRBJ1-1	.	CASSRFPRRNTEAFF	TGTGCCAGCAGTCGATTCCCTCGGAGGAACACTGAAGCTTTCTTT
16	TRBD1	TRBV10-3	TRBJ2-1	.	CAISKQRDRVYNEQFF	TGTGCCATCAGTAAACAACGGGACAGGGTCTACAATGAGCAGTTCTTC
16	.	TRBV3-1/TRBV3-2	TRBJ2-3	.	CASSQGPRRGTDTQYF	TGTGCCAGCAGCCAAGGACCCAGGCGGGGCACAGATACGCAGTATTTT
13	.	TRBV5-1	TRBJ1-6	.	CASREGLSSPLHF	TGCGCCAGCAGGGAGGGACTGAGCTCACCCCTCCACTTT
13	.	TRBV6-5	TRBJ2-7	.	CASTATDVYEQYF	TGTGCCAGCACCGCGACAGACGTCTACGAGCAGTACTTC
15	TRBD1	TRBV24-1	TRBJ2-2	.	CATSDSQGATGELFF	TGTGCCACCAGTGATTCGCAGGGGGCCACCGGGGAGCTGTTTTTT
14	.	TRBV28	TRBJ1-2	.	CASSSGTGKFGYTF	TGTGCCAGCAGTTCGGGTACAGGGAAATTTGGCTACACCTTC
15	.	TRBV2	TRBJ1-5	.	CASTAGPYSNQPQHF	TGTGCCAGCACAGCAGGACCCTATAGCAATCAGCCCCAGCATTTT
13	.	TRBV24-1	TRBJ2-2	.	CATSSGVTGELFF	TGTGCCACCAGCTCGGGAGTTACCGGGGAGCTGTTTTTT
14	.	TRBV11-2	TRBJ1-1	.	CASSLGQVNTEAFF	TGTGCCAGCAGCTTAGGTCAGGTGAACACTGAAGCTTTCTTT
14	.	TRBV6-6	TRBJ1-2	.	CASSYSGEIYGYTF	TGTGCCAGCAGTTACTCCGGGGAAATCTATGGCTACACCTTC
16	TRBD1	TRBV9	TRBJ1-1	.	CASSVEGTGGSTEAFF	TGTGCCAGCAGCGTAGAAGGGACAGGGGGGAGCACTGAAGCTTTCTTT
11	.	TRBV12-3/TRBV12-4	TRBJ1-5	.	CASGANQPQHF	TGTGCCAGCGGAGCGAATCAGCCCCAGCATTTT
11	.	TRBV6-6	TRBJ1-3	.	CASSTGNTIYF	TGTGCCAGCAGTACTGGAAACACCATATATTTT
16	.	TRBV5-1	TRBJ1-6	few	CASSSFQGAYNSPLHF	TGCGCCAGCAGCTCTTTCCAGGGAGCCTATAATTCACCCCTCCACTTT
19	.	TRBV19	TRBJ1-1	.	CASSITSPLGTALNTEAFF	TGTGCCAGTAGTATAACATCCCCTCTCGGGACGGCTTTGAACACTGAAGCTTTCTTT
14	.	TRBV28	TRBJ2-3	.	CASSRGLAPDTQYF	TGTGCCAGCAGCCGCGGCCTAGCCCCAGATACGCAGTATTTT
16	.	TRBV4-3	TRBJ1-1	.	CASSQVRAGSGTEAFF	TGCGCCAGCAGCCAAGTACGGGCGGGTTCGGGTACTGAAGCTTTCTTT
12	.	TRBV5-1	TRBJ1-1	.	CASNPFQGEAFF	TGCGCCAGCAACCCCTTTCAGGGGGAAGCTTTCTTT
19	TRBD2	TRBV5-6	TRBJ2-2	.	CASSRQTKLAGYGTGELFF	TGTGCCAGCAGCCGACAAACGAAGCTAGCGGGGTATGGTACCGGGGAGCTGTTTTTT
14	.	TRBV4-1	TRBJ2-1	.	CASSQVYSYNEQFF	TGCGCCAGCAGCCAAGTTTACAGTTACAATGAGCAGTTCTTC
15	TRBD1	TRBV5-1	TRBJ1-6	.	CASSSGTGGVSPLHF	TGCGCCAGCAGCTCAGGGACAGGGGGTGTTTCACCCCTCCACTTT
17	TRBD1	TRBV7-2	TRBJ2-5	.	CASSQQHGTGERETQYF	TGTGCCAGCAGCCAACAACACGGGACAGGGGAACGGGAGACCCAGTACTTC
14	TRBD1	TRBV10-3	TRBJ2-4	.	CAISETKGANIQYF	TGTGCCATCAGTGAGACGAAGGGGGCAAACATTCAGTACTTC
12	.	TRBV29-1	TRBJ1-3	.	CSAKSSGNTIYF	TGCAGCGCAAAGAGCTCTGGAAACACCATATATTTT
15	.	TRBV14	TRBJ1-1	.	CASSQVRGVGTEAFF	TGTGCCAGCAGCCAAGTAAGGGGAGTGGGCACTGAAGCTTTCTTT
13	TRBD1	TRBV24-1	TRBJ2-1	few	CATSDGTGSYPFF	TGTGCCACCAGTGATGGGACAGGGTCTTATCCGTTCTTC
13	.	TRBV7-3	TRBJ2-7	once	CASSLYPSYEQYF	TGTGCCAGCAGCTTATACCCTTCCTACGAGCAGTACTTC
16	.	TRBV9	TRBJ1-3	.	CASSVAESGFENTIYF	TGTGCCAGCAGCGTAGCAGAATCCGGATTTGAAAACACCATATATTTT
14	TRBD1	TRBV5-1	TRBJ1-6	once	CASSSGQGDSPLHF	TGCGCCAGCAGCTCGGGACAGGGTGATTCACCCCTCCACTTT
15	TRBD2	TRBV7-3	TRBJ2-1	.	CASSPLAFSYNEQFF	TGTGCCAGCAGCCCACTAGCGTTCTCCTACAATGAGCAGTTCTTC
15	TRBD2	TRBV9	TRBJ2-3	.	CASSVAGGTTDTQYF	TGTGCCAGCAGCGTAGCGGGAGGAACCACAGATACGCAGTATTTT
14	TRBD1	TRBV13	TRBJ1-2	.	CASSPLTGQDGYTF	TGTGCCAGCAGCCCACTCACTGGACAGGATGGCTACACCTTC
12	.	TRBV10-3	TRBJ1-5	.	CAPLFPNQPQHF	TGTGCCCCCCTTTTTCCCAATCAGCCCCAGCATTTT
12	.	TRBV27	TRBJ2-7	.	CASSLVSYEQYF	TGTGCCAGCAGTTTAGTCTCCTACGAGCAGTACTTC
18	TRBD2	TRBV7-8	TRBJ2-7	.	CASSLSVSGGLLPYEQYF	TGTGCCAGCAGCTTATCGGTTAGCGGGGGGTTACTTCCCTACGAGCAGTACTTC